One sample yielded the 20 T cell receptor beta chains listed below, sequenced in a study of T-cell memory formation after mild COVID-19 (dated by TCRdb to about 2021). Library preparation was by 5' RACE. Instrument used: Illumina NovaSeq 6000. In TCRdb, the public reads were trimmed at Q25 with fastp and aligned with MiXCR, with productive beta chains retained. Rows with a matching CDR3 protein are joined into one entry that keeps the most common DNA and genes. This sample comprises hundreds of thousands of distinct CDR3 sequences, under 30% of them detected only once. The ten largest clones take up approximately 13% of the sample. The material sequenced was PBMCs or a T cell subset sorted from them (not recorded which). Every receptor here comes from an adult woman who had mild COVID-19 (a few samples of this study predate the infection). The sample titles of this study are shuffled in the database, so cell type and time point are left out; the donor was told from shared clones.

This clonotype was observed a handful of times. The chain uses TRBV20-1 and TRBJ2-5; D is possibly TRBD1 (6 bases). CDR3 length equals 14 residues. Germline-derived CDR1 and CDR2 are DFQATT and SNEGSKA (reference sequence). V shed 2 bases and J shed 1 base, with 11 bases lying between them. Here the CDR3 reads CSARPTGFQETQYF. DNA for the CDR3: TGCAGTGCTAGACCTACAGGGTTCCAAGAGACCCAGTACTTC.

This chain uses TRBV10-2 with TRBJ2-1; 9 nucleotides line up with TRBD2. V shed 6 bases, J shed 7 bases, and the junction held 7 bases outside the gene matches. Germline CDR1 reads WSHSY; CDR2 reads SAAADI. This CDR3 is built from 14 residues. The CDR3 is CASRRLAVGNEQFF. CDR3 nucleotides: TGCGCCAGCAGAAGACTAGCGGTGGGGAATGAGCAGTTCTTC.

The chain combines TRBV4-1 with TRBJ2-5; D is possibly TRBD2 (7 bases). Germline CDR1 is MGHRA and CDR2 is YSYEKL. This CDR3 comprises 17 residues. V was shortened by 0 bases and J by 4 bases, with 18 bases between the two germline ends. In DNA, the CDR3 is TGCGCCAGCAGCCAAGAAACGGCTGCGAGGGGGGGAGAGACCCAGTACTTC. This gives the protein CASSQETAARGGETQYF.

This clonotype was counted a few times. This chain connects TRBV3-1 to TRBJ1-5, with 8 bases identical to TRBD1. From germline, CDR1 is LGHDT and CDR2 YNNKEL (reference sequence). V trimming: 1 base; J trimming: 6 bases; junction bases outside the gene matches: 5. CDR3 length equals 15 residues. In nucleotides, the CDR3 is TGTGCCAGCAGCCAAGTTCAGGGGGCTGGTCAGCCCCAGCATTTT. This translates into CASSQVQGAGQPQHF.

CDR3 loop: CASSYNTYEQYF. CDR3 nucleotide sequence: TGTGCCAGCAGTTATAACACCTACGAGCAGTACTTC. V is TRBV12-3 or TRBV12-4 and J is TRBJ2-7; no clear D. There are 12 residues in the CDR3. V gave up 4 bases and J gave up 2 bases, with 6 bases separating them.

This chain connects TRBV12-3 or TRBV12-4 to TRBJ1-5, with 7 bases identical to TRBD1. V trimming: 3 bases; J trimming: 2 bases; junction bases outside the gene matches: 4. This CDR3 comprises 15 residues. The CDR3: CASSFAGGGNQPQHF. The CDR3 DNA follows: TGTGCCAGCAGTTTCGCAGGGGGGGGCAATCAGCCCCAGCATTTT.

The sample holds a few counts of this clonotype. The V and J genes are TRBV4-1 and TRBJ1-1; D not certain. The CDR3 is 15 residues long. Trimming removed 0 bases from V and 2 bases from J, with 10 bases in between. CDR1 and CDR2 (germline): MGHRA, YSYEKL. The CDR3 is CASSQDRTVNTEAFF. The CDR3 nucleotides read TGCGCCAGCAGCCAAGATCGGACGGTAAACACTGAAGCTTTCTTT.

V and J are TRBV4-3 and TRBJ2-1; 12 bases are a match to TRBD2. Germline CDR1 and CDR2: LGHNA and YSLEER. V trimming: 3 bases; J trimming: 4 bases; junction bases outside the gene matches: 4. The CDR3 runs 16 residues. The CDR3 protein is CASSHDLAGGYNEQFF. DNA for the CDR3: TGCGCCAGCAGCCATGACCTAGCGGGAGGGTACAATGAGCAGTTCTTC.

J is TRBJ2-2 and V is TRBV2; no firm D call. CDR1 and CDR2 from the germline V gene are SNHLY and FYNNEI. There are 17 residues in the CDR3. Trimming stripped 6 bases from V and 5 bases from J, with 22 bases between. The CDR3 region is CASRPIATGLSTGELFF. Here the CDR3 DNA reads TGTGCCAGCAGACCGATTGCCACGGGCTTGTCTACCGGGGAGCTGTTTTTT.

The CDR3 nucleotides read TGTGCCAGCAGTTTCCAGGGACGGAAGCCCTACGAGCAGTACTTC. Translating it yields CASSFQGRKPYEQYF. V gene TRBV27 combines with J gene TRBJ2-7; either TRBD1 or TRBD2 may fit D (5 bases each). The CDR3 has 15 amino acids. V lost 3 bases and J lost 2, with 14 bases in between. Germline V gives CDR1 MNHEY, CDR2 SMNVEV (reference sequence).

This clonotype was observed a handful of times. V is TRBV5-1 and J is TRBJ2-7; D is unresolved. The germline V gene has CDR1 SGHRS and CDR2 YFSETQ. The CDR3 has 13 amino acids. The V end lost 0 bases, the J end lost 6 bases, and 10 bases lay between the germline ends. In DNA, the CDR3 is TGCGCCAGCAGCTTGGAGTCCGGTTTCGAGCAGTACTTC. This encodes CASSLESGFEQYF.

This rearrangement joins TRBV4-1 to TRBJ2-3, with TRBD1 matching 7 bases. Trimming took 1 base from V and 4 from J; bases not matched to a gene: 5. In germline, CDR1 is MGHRA, CDR2 YSYEKL. CDR3 length: 15 amino acids. The CDR3 sequence is CASSQGQGWADTQYF. The CDR3 DNA reads TGCGCCAGCAGCCAAGGACAGGGATGGGCAGATACGCAGTATTTT.

The chain combines TRBV5-1 with TRBJ2-5; D is unclear. With 7 bases removed from V and 3 bases from J, the gap between germline ends came to 10 bases. Germline V gives CDR1 SGHRS, CDR2 YFSETQ. This CDR3 comprises 12 residues. The CDR3 DNA follows: TGCGCCAGCTCAGGTGGAGAAGAGACCCAGTACTTC. This encodes CASSGGEETQYF.

This clonotype was counted a few times. This chain uses TRBV5-6 with TRBJ1-1; no clear D. Deletions cut 5 bases from V and 4 bases from J, with 15 bases between. The CDR3 is 14 residues long. CDR1 and CDR2 from the germline V gene are SGHDT and YYEEEE. The CDR3 DNA sequence: TGTGCCAGCAGGGGGTCCGGATTGGGCACTGAAGCTTTCTTT. Encoded protein: CASRGSGLGTEAFF. The whole variable domain, remainder taken from reference TRBV5-6 and TRBJ1-1, is DAGVTQSPTHLIKTRGQQVTLRCSPKSGHDTVSWYQQALGQGPQFIFQYYEEEERQRGNFPDRFSGHQFPNYSSELNVNALLLGDSALYLCASRGSGLGTEAFFGQGTRLTVV.

This clonotype was detected a few times. The chain carries TRBV11-2 and TRBJ1-2, with D possibly being TRBD1 (6 bases). Germline values: CDR1 SGHAT, CDR2 FQNNGV. The CDR3 is 16 amino acids. With 5 bases removed from V and 7 bases from J, the gap between germline ends came to 23 bases. CDR3 DNA: TGTGCCAGCAGCCGTCCCAAGCAGGGGAGTATGGGTGGCTACACCTTC. Translated, it gives CASSRPKQGSMGGYTF.

The table lists this clonotype with a few counts. This chain joins TRBV5-6 and TRBJ2-5; 9 bases map to TRBD2. J lost 4 bases, V lost 1 base, and 2 bases had no gene match. The CDR3 loop spans 14 amino acids. Germline V gene lookup returns CDR1 SGHDT and CDR2 YYEEEE. The CDR3 region has the DNA TGTGCCAGCAGCTTGCCAGCGGGGGGAGAGACCCAGTACTTC. Amino acids: CASSLPAGGETQYF.

This clonotype was detected only a few times. V usage is TRBV3-1 and J usage is TRBJ2-4, with TRBD2 as a possible D gene (6 bases). V shed 3 bases and J shed 5 bases, with 11 bases lying between them. The CDR3 extends over 14 amino acids. Germline V gives CDR1 LGHDT, CDR2 YNNKEL (reference sequence). The CDR3 DNA follows: TGTGCCAGCAGCCACCCGGGAGAGGAAAACATTCAGTACTTC. Protein sequence: CASSHPGEENIQYF.

The V call is TRBV5-1, the J call TRBJ1-2; D not resolved. The V end lost 0 bases, the J end lost 6 bases, and 12 bases lay between the germline ends. The CDR3 sequence is 14 residues long. Germline values: CDR1 SGHRS, CDR2 YFSETQ. CDR3 nucleotides: TGCGCCAGCAGCTTGGATGTGGGATCGAATGGCTACACCTTC. Translation gives CASSLDVGSNGYTF.

This clonotype occurred a few times. V and J are TRBV7-3 and TRBJ2-1; no firm D call. Trimming took 5 bases from V and 7 from J, leaving 12 bases between them. This CDR3 is built from 13 residues. Germline values: CDR1 SGHTA, CDR2 FQGTGA. CDR3 bases: TGTGCCAGCAGCCTTATGGTGGGTAATGAGCAGTTCTTC. It encodes CASSLMVGNEQFF.

DNA for the CDR3: TGCGCCAGCAGCCCCCCGTCTGATTACAATGAGCAGTTCTTC. It codes for CASSPPSDYNEQFF. The chain joins TRBV5-1 to TRBJ2-1, with D uncertain. Germline CDR1 reads SGHRS; CDR2 reads YFSETQ. Trimming cost V 4 bases and J 4 bases, with 12 bases left between them. The CDR3 extends over 14 amino acids. Full variable domain (rest looked up from reference TRBV5-1 and TRBJ2-1): KAGVTQTPRYLIKTRGQQVTLSCSPISGHRSVSWYQQTPGQGLQFLFEYFSETQRNKGNFPGRFSGRQFSNSRSEMNVSTLELGDSALYLCASSPPSDYNEQFFGPGTRLTVL.